This T cell receptor (beta chain) was profiled in a study of blood T cell repertoires in COVID-19 (dated by TCRdb to 2020 to 2022). With respect to the entire study: Collaborator samples came from the United States, Italy and Spain and covered acute and convalescent phases of COVID-19. The material from the prospective study consisted of cDNA or gDNA derived from T cells, B-cell-depleted T cells, or PBMCs. Deeply sampled blood TCRbeta repertoires from subjects exposed to, actively infected with, or recovered from COVID-19 were included in the dataset. A freely available public database, intended as a resource for researchers studying the immune response to SARS-CoV-2, is where the repertoires were released. Samples came from the ongoing ImmuneRACE study (first 160 participants) plus 1,254 subjects from 6 global collaborators. A de-identified subject ID, COVID-19 status, age in years and sex were almost always included in the sample metadata. Where available, HLA class I and class II types were obtained from metadata supplied by the sample provider rather than from assay-based typing. The study at large found these results: Clinical and demographic metadata were provided uncurated, with the amount varying by source and participant.

The CDR3 has 14 amino acids, counting the end cysteine and phenylalanine. The sequence is cut down to CDR3 DNA, 42 bases in frame from base 1. Based on the germline V gene (reference sequence), the CDR1 and CDR2 sequences are LNHDA and SQIVND. V is cut by 6 bases and J by 1 base, and the space between the germline ends is 10 bases. TCRbeta CDR3 regions were amplified from genomic DNA using the immunoSEQ Assay, a bias-controlled multiplex PCR. Turning to the authors' computational methods: Within the assay, amplification of reference gene primers was used to estimate how many nucleated cells each sample contained. To quantify the absolute abundance of each unique TCRbeta CDR3 rearrangement, sequence reads were collapsed and filtered. For each sample, productive Simpson clonality was calculated by taking the square root of Simpson's diversity index across productive rearrangements. The immuneACCESS repertoire file appears here via TCRdb, limited to in-frame rearrangements. These files lack a portion of the clones; in checked studies, under half of the deficit traces to unresolved V genes, and the cause of the others is not known. The D gene and trimming were derived from the DNA, and the V and J assignments and clone size from that table. For this sample the table gives some 250,000 clones, of which about four fifths were detected only once. The ten largest clonotypes hold less than 3.5% of the sample.

About this clone itself: It has no known antigen specificity. No per-base quality is available; no much larger clone lies one base away.

Each collaborating institution followed its own protocols to collect whole blood in K2EDTA tubes. Collaborator samples were shipped for TCRbeta analysis as frozen whole blood, isolated PBMCs, or DNA extracted from either sample type. The rearranged segments are TRBV19 and TRBJ1-5; no D segment can be confidently identified. Sequencing was carried out using peripheral blood. The receptor's source is a woman under 30 with acute or convalescent COVID-19. The CDR3 loop reads CASRGGPSNQPQHF. The nucleotide sequence is TGTGCCAGTAGGGGTGGGCCGAGCAATCAGCCCCAGCATTTT.